These T cell receptor beta chains were read from a single sample in a study of cytomegalovirus exposure and HLA in healthy donors. Profiled with immunoSEQ multiplex PCR; TCRdb holds only in-frame clones, not every one. The table has 140,000 or so clones, around four fifths seen once. Sequenced input: PBMCs. Receptors originate from a woman aged 55-70 years in good health and CMV-seropositive. Each CDR3 is given with its conserved first and last residue. A D gene is named only where the DNA matches it firmly. Not every row has a clone size; where given, it reads once, few, many or a size class.

cdr3_aa cdr3_nt clone_size d_call j_call v_call cdr3_length
CASSMGGGTSYYEQYF TGTGCCAGTAGTATGGGAGGTGGGACTAGCTACTACGAGCAGTACTTC once TRBD2 TRBJ2-7 TRBV19 16
CASSMIGGSGANVLTF TGTGCCAGTAGTATGATCGGGGGCTCTGGGGCCAACGTCCTGACTTTC - - TRBJ2-6 TRBV19 16
CASSPPLATYEQYF TGTGCCAGCTCACCACCCCTAGCGACCTACGAGCAGTACTTC - - TRBJ2-7 TRBV18 14
CASSQEPGVPSNEQFF TGCGCCAGCAGCCAAGAACCGGGAGTCCCCTCAAATGAGCAGTTCTTC - - TRBJ2-1 TRBV4-1 16
CASSHLTSGRTQETQYF TGTGCCAGCAGTCACCTAACTAGCGGGAGGACTCAAGAGACCCAGTACTTC - TRBD2 TRBJ2-5 TRBV27 17
CASSYSTAGATDTQYF TGTGCCAGCAGTTACTCGACGGCGGGAGCTACAGATACGCAGTATTTT - TRBD2 TRBJ2-3 TRBV6-5 16
CASSRLAGDVGRETQYF TGTGCCAGCAGCCGACTAGCGGGAGATGTGGGCCGAGAGACCCAGTACTTC - TRBD2 TRBJ2-5 TRBV7-9 17
CASSWGTSGIYEQYF TGTGCCAGCAGTTGGGGGACTAGCGGGATATACGAGCAGTACTTC few TRBD2 TRBJ2-7 TRBV6-6 15
CASSRKQGILYEQYF TGTGCCAGCAGCAGAAAACAGGGGATTTTATACGAGCAGTACTTC - TRBD1 TRBJ2-7 TRBV7-6 15
CAWSVLVPGLGYNEQFF TGTGCCTGGAGTGTACTTGTGCCGGGACTAGGCTACAATGAGCAGTTCTTC - TRBD2 TRBJ2-1 TRBV30 17
CSVEGGLTGELFF TGCAGCGTTGAAGGGGGACTCACCGGGGAGCTGTTTTTT - - TRBJ2-2 TRBV29-1 13
CASSPGQFYTEAFF TGTGCCAGTAGTCCAGGACAGTTTTACACTGAAGCTTTCTTT - - TRBJ1-1 TRBV19 14
CASRSPGPQETQYF TGTGCCAGCAGATCCCCCGGTCCTCAAGAGACCCAGTACTTC once - TRBJ2-5 TRBV28 14
CASGGTSVLYEQYF TGTGCCAGCGGGGGGACTAGCGTACTCTACGAGCAGTACTTC - TRBD2 TRBJ2-7 TRBV7-9 14
CASSAQGLEQYF TGTGCCAGCAGCGCACAGGGGCTCGAGCAGTACTTC once TRBD1 TRBJ2-7 TRBV9 12
CASSLDRGTTEAFF TGTGCCAGCAGCTTGGACAGGGGGACCACTGAAGCTTTCTTT - TRBD1 TRBJ1-1 TRBV11-3 14
CASSLVSSGVNTGELFF TGTGCCAGCAGCTTAGTGTCTAGCGGGGTGAACACCGGGGAGCTGTTTTTT - TRBD2 TRBJ2-2 TRBV7-8 17
CASSPSVQETQYF TGTGCCAGCTCACCCTCCGTTCAGGAGACCCAGTACTTC - - TRBJ2-5 TRBV18 13
CAIYSPPLTGFYEQYF TGTGCCATCTACAGCCCCCCTCTCACAGGCTTCTACGAGCAGTACTTC - - TRBJ2-7 TRBV21-1 16
CASRPTGPNTEAFF TGCGCCAGCCGACCGACGGGTCCGAACACTGAAGCTTTCTTT - - TRBJ1-1 TRBV5-1 14
CASTRSGMEETQYF TGTGCCAGTACCAGGAGCGGGATGGAGGAGACCCAGTACTTC once TRBD2 TRBJ2-5 TRBV19 14
CASRAPGQGAREQYF TGTGCCAGCAGGGCTCCGGGACAGGGGGCGCGTGAGCAGTACTTC - TRBD1 TRBJ2-7 TRBV6-1 15
CASSYSSLSYEQYF TGTGCCAGCAGTTACAGCTCCCTCTCCTACGAGCAGTACTTC - - TRBJ2-7 TRBV6-5 14
CASSLGDTPSSEETQYF TGTGCCAGCAGCTTAGGGGACACCCCGTCGAGTGAGGAGACCCAGTACTTC - - TRBJ2-5 TRBV11-3 17
CSVELARLAGAIDTQYF TGCAGCGTTGAACTCGCGCGACTAGCGGGAGCCATAGATACGCAGTATTTT - TRBD2 TRBJ2-3 TRBV29-1 17
CASSVEPSGSLETQYF TGTGCCAGCAGCGTAGAGCCTAGCGGGAGTTTGGAGACCCAGTACTTC - TRBD2 TRBJ2-5 TRBV9 16
CASSSRGGPRRHGYTF TGTGCCAGCAGTTCCCGAGGAGGGCCTCGGCGGCATGGCTACACCTTC - - TRBJ1-2 TRBV28 16
CASSTPTGGAEKLFF TGTGCCAGCAGCACACCGACAGGGGGGGCTGAAAAACTGTTTTTT - TRBD1 TRBJ1-4 TRBV7-9 15
CASSLGQGPYEQYF TGTGCCAGCAGCTTGGGACAGGGCCCCTACGAGCAGTACTTC - TRBD1 TRBJ2-7 TRBV5-4 14
CASNQNNEQFF TGTGCCAGCAATCAAAACAATGAGCAGTTCTTC - - TRBJ2-1 TRBV6-5 11
CASSFSNEQFF TGTGCCAGCAGCTTTAGCAATGAGCAGTTCTTC - - TRBJ2-1 TRBV7-8 11
CASSLFGQGMNEQYF TGTGCCAGCAGCTTATTCGGACAGGGGATGAACGAGCAGTACTTC - TRBD1 TRBJ2-7 TRBV7-2 15
CAWGQGIHEQYF TGTGCCTGGGGACAGGGAATCCACGAGCAGTACTTC few TRBD1 TRBJ2-7 TRBV30 12
CASNYRDMGKGYTF TGTGCCAGTAATTACAGGGATATGGGAAAAGGCTACACCTTC - - TRBJ1-2 TRBV19 14
CASSPTSAGYEQYF TGTGCCAGCAGTCCGACTAGCGCAGGCTACGAGCAGTACTTC - TRBD2 TRBJ2-7 TRBV14 14
CASSFLGSAYEQYF TGTGCCAGCAGTTTCCTAGGCAGCGCCTACGAGCAGTACTTC - - TRBJ2-7 TRBV28 14
CASSLLQYSYEQYF TGTGCCAGCAGTTTGTTACAGTACTCCTACGAGCAGTACTTC once - TRBJ2-7 TRBV28 14
CASSKGDRSLYEQYF TGTGCCAGCAGTAAAGGGGACAGGTCTCTCTACGAGCAGTACTTC once TRBD1 TRBJ2-7 TRBV2 15
CASSPSVGTGGEETQYF TGTGCCAGCTCACCATCTGTCGGGACAGGGGGCGAAGAGACCCAGTACTTC once TRBD1 TRBJ2-5 TRBV18 17
CASSGTSGTDTQYF TGTGCCAGCAGTGGGACTAGCGGCACAGATACGCAGTATTTT - TRBD2 TRBJ2-3 TRBV2 14
CASSRTQQGEKLFF TGTGCCAGCAGTAGGACGCAACAGGGGGAAAAACTGTTTTTT few TRBD1 TRBJ1-4 TRBV2 14
CASSSRGSDTEAFF TGCGCCAGCAGCTCCAGGGGCTCGGACACTGAAGCTTTCTTT - - TRBJ1-1 TRBV5-1 14
CAWKGLGQGSNEKLFF TGTGCCTGGAAAGGACTCGGACAGGGTTCTAATGAAAAACTGTTTTTT once TRBD1 TRBJ1-4 TRBV30 16
CSGRGRAGPGELFF TGCAGCGGTCGCGGTCGAGCGGGCCCCGGGGAGCTGTTTTTT - - TRBJ2-2 TRBV29-1 14
CAWSVDHREQFF TGTGCCTGGAGTGTAGATCACCGGGAGCAGTTCTTC - - TRBJ2-1 TRBV30 12
CSVELAEIYNEQFF TGCAGCGTTGAACTAGCGGAAATCTACAATGAGCAGTTCTTC - TRBD2 TRBJ2-1 TRBV29-1 14
CSVISRGTQYF TGCAGCGTTATCTCTAGGGGGACCCAGTACTTC - - TRBJ2-5 TRBV29-1 11
CASSRQGAWEQFF TGTGCCAGCAGCCGACAGGGGGCTTGGGAGCAGTTCTTC - TRBD1 TRBJ2-1 TRBV4-2 13
CASSQDLAGSTDTQYF TGCGCCAGCAGCCAGGATCTAGCGGGGAGCACAGATACGCAGTATTTT - TRBD2 TRBJ2-3 TRBV4-1 16
CAINDYPQYF TGTGCCATCAATGACTACCCTCAGTATTTT - - TRBJ2-3 TRBV10-3 10